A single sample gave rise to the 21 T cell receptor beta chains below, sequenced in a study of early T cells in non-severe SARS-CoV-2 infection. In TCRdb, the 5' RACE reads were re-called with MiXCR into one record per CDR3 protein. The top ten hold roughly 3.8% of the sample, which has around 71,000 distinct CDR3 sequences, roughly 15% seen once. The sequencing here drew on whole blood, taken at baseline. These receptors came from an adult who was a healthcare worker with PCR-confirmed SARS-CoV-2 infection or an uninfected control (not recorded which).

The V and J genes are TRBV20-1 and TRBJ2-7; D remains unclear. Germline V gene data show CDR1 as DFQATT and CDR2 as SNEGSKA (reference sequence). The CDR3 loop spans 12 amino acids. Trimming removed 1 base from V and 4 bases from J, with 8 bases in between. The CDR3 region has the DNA TGCAGTGCTAGAGGGTTAATATACGAGCAGTACTTC. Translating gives CSARGLIYEQYF.

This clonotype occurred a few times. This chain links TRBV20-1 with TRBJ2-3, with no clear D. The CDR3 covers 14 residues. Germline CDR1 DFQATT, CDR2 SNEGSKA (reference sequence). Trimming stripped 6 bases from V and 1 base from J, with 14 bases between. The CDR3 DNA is TGCAGTGCCGCCGACTGGAGCGGCACAGATACGCAGTATTTT. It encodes CSAADWSGTDTQYF.

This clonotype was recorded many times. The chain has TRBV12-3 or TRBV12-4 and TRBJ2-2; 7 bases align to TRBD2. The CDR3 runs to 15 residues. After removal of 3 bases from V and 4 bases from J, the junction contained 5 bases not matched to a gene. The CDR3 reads CASSLGGSLTGELFF. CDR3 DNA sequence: TGTGCCAGCAGTTTGGGAGGGTCCCTCACCGGGGAGCTGTTTTTT.

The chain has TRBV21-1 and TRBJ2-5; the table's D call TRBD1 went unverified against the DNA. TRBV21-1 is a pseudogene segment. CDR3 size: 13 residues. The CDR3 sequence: CASSHSRGETQYF. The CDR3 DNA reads TGTGCCAGCAGCCACTCCAGGGGGGAGACCCAGTACTTC.

The CDR3 is CASSQRRNWDYGYTF. Here the CDR3 DNA reads TGTGCCAGCAGCCAGAGAAGGAATTGGGACTATGGCTACACCTTC. The chain uses TRBV3-1 and TRBJ1-2; D is unclear. Germline CDR1 reads LGHDT; CDR2 reads YNNKEL (reference sequence). CDR3 length equals 15 residues. V dropped 3 bases and J dropped 3 bases, with 14 bases sitting between them.

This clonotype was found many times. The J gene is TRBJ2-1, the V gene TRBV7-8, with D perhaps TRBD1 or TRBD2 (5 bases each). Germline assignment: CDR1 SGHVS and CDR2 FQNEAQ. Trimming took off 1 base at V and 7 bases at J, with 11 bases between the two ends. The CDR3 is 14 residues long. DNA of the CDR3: TGTGCCAGCAGCTTAGTCGGGGCGCGTAATGAGCAGTTCTTC. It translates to CASSLVGARNEQFF.

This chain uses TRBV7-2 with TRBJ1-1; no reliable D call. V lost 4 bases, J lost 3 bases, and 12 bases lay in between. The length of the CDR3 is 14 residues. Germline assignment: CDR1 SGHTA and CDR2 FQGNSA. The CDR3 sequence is CASSSALQYTEAFF. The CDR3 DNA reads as TGTGCCAGCAGCTCCGCATTACAGTACACTGAAGCTTTCTTT.

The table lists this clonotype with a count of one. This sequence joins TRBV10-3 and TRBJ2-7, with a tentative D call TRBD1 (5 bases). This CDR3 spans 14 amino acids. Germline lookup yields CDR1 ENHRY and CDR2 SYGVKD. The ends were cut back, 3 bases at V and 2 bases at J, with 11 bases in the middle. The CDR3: CAISDADRAYEQYF. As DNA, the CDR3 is TGTGCCATCAGTGACGCCGACAGAGCCTACGAGCAGTACTTC.

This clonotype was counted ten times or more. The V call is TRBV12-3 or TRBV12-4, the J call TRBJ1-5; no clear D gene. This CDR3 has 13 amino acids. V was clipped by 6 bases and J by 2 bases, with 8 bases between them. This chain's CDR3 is CASRDSGNQPQHF. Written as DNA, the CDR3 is TGTGCCAGCAGGGATTCGGGCAATCAGCCCCAGCATTTT.

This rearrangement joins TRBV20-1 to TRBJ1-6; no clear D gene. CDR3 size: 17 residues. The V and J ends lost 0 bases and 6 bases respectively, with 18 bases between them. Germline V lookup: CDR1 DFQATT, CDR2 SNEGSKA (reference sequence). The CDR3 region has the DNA TGCAGTGCTAGAGACCCCCCAACCTTGAGCCGTAATTCACCCCTCCACTTT. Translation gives CSARDPPTLSRNSPLHF.

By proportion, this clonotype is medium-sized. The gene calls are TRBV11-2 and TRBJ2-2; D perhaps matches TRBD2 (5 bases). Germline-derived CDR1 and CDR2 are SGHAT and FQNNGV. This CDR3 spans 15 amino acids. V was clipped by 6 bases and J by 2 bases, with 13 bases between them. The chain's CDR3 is CASSDQGSNTGELFF. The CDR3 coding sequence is TGTGCCAGCAGTGATCAAGGGAGTAACACCGGGGAGCTGTTTTTT.

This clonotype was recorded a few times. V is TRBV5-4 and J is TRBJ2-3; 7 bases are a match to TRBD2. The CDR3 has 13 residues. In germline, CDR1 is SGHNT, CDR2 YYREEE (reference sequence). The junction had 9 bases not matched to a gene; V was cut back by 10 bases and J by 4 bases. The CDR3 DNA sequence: TGTGCCGCCGGGGAGGCGGGAGCAGATACGCAGTATTTT. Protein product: CAAGEAGADTQYF.

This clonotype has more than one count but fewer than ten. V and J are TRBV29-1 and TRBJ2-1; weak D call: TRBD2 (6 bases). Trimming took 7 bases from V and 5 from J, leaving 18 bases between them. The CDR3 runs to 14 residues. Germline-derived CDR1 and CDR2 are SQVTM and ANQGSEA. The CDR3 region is CSGSGTLVNNEQFF. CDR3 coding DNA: TGCAGCGGCTCCGGGACTCTCGTGAACAATGAGCAGTTCTTC.

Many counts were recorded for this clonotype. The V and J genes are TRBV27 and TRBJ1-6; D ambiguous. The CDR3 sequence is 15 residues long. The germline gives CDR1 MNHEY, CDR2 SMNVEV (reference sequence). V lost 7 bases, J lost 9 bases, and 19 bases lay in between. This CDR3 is CASTLLGRETSPLHF. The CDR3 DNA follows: TGTGCCAGCACCTTACTCGGCCGAGAGACTTCACCCCTCCACTTT.

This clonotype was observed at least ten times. The DNA for the CDR3 is TGTGCCAGCAGCTTAGGGGGGACAGGCCCCTACGAGCAGTACTTC. The encoded protein is CASSLGGTGPYEQYF. The V call is TRBV7-2, the J call TRBJ2-7; 8 nucleotides match TRBD1. CDR1 and CDR2 (germline): SGHTA, FQGNSA. The CDR3 length is 15 residues. The V gene end was trimmed by 1 base and the J gene end by 2 bases; junction bases not matched to a gene: 4.

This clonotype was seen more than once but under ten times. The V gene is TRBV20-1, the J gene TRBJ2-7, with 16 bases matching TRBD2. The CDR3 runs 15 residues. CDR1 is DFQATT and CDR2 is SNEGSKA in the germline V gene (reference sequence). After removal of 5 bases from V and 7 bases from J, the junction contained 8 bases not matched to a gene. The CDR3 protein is CSAGGTSGRAGEQYF. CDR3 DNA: TGCAGTGCTGGCGGGACTAGCGGGAGGGCCGGTGAGCAGTACTTC.

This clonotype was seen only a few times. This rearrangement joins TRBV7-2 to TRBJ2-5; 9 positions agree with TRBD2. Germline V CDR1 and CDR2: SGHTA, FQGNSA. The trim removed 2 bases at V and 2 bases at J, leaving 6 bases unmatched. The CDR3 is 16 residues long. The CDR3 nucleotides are TGTGCCAGCAGCTTAAGGTTTCTAGCGGGACAAGAGACCCAGTACTTC. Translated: CASSLRFLAGQETQYF.

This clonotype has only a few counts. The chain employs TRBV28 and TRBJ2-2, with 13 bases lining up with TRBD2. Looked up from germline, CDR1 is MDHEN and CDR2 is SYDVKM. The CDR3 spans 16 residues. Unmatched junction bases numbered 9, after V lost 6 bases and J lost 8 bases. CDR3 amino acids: CASSLGLAGFPGELFF. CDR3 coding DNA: TGTGCCAGCAGCCTGGGACTAGCGGGATTTCCGGGGGAGCTGTTTTTT.

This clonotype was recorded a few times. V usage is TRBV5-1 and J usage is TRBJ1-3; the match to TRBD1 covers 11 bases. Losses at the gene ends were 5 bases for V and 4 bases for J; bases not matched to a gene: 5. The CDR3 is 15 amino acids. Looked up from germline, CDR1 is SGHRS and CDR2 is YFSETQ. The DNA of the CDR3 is TGCGCCAGCAGTCCGGACAGGGGGCACGGAAACACCATATATTTT. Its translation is CASSPDRGHGNTIYF.

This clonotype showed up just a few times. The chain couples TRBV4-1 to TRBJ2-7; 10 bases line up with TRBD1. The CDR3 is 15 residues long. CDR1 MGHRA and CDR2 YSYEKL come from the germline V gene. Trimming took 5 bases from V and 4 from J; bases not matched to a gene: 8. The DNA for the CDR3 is TGCGCCAGCAGCGAACCGGGACAGGGGTTTTACGAGCAGTACTTC. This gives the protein CASSEPGQGFYEQYF.

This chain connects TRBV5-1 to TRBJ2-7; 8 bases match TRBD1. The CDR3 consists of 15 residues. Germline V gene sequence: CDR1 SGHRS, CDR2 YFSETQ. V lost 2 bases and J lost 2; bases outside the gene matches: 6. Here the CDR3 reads CASSFWTGSPYEQYF. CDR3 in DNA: TGCGCCAGCAGCTTCTGGACAGGGTCCCCCTACGAGCAGTACTTC. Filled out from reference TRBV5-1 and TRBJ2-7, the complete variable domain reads KAGVTQTPRYLIKTRGQQVTLSCSPISGHRSVSWYQQTPGQGLQFLFEYFSETQRNKGNFPGRFSGRQFSNSRSEMNVSTLELGDSALYLCASSFWTGSPYEQYFGPGTRLTVT.